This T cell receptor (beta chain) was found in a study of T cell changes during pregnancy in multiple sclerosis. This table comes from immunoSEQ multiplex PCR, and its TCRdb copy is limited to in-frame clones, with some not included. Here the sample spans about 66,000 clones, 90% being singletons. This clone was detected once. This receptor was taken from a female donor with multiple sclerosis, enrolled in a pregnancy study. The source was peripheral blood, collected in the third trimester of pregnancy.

The CDR3 protein is CASSPSRSTEAFF. DNA of the CDR3: TGTGCCAGCAGCCCCTCGAGGTCCACTGAAGCTTTCTTT. The chain employs TRBV7-2 and TRBJ1-1; unclear D gene. Germline loops: CDR1 SGHTA, CDR2 FQGNSA. CDR3 length equals 13 residues. Trimming left V 5 bases short and J 4 bases short, with 11 bases between.